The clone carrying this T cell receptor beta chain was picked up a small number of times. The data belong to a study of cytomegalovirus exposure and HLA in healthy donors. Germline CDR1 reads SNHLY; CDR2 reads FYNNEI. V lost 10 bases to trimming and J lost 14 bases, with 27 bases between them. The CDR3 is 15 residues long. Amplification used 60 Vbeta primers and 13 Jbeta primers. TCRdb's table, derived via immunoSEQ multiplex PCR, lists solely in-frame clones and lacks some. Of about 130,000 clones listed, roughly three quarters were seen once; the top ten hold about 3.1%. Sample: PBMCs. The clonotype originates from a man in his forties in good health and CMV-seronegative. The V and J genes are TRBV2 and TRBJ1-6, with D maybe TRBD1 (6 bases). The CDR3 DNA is TGTGCCACCGGGGGGGCCCAGGCCCTGGTCGGCACCCTCCACTTT. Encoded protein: CATGGAQALVGTLHF.